These 25 T cell receptor beta chains originate from one sample sequenced in a study of blood T cell repertoires in COVID-19. TCRdb keeps only in-frame clones here, not all; method: immunoSEQ multiplex PCR. In the table there are about 36,000 clones, around three quarters of which are singletons. Source material: peripheral blood. The receptor source for this set is a man aged 55 to 70 with active COVID-19.

The V gene is TRBV5-6, the J gene TRBJ2-2; tentative D call: TRBD2 (5 bases). V lost 1 base and J 5 bases, leaving 12 bases between the germline ends. CDR3 length: 15 amino acids. The germline CDR1 and CDR2 sequences are SGHDT and YYEEEE. The CDR3 DNA follows: TGTGCCAGCAGCTTGACTGGCGAGGGAACCGGGGAGCTGTTTTTT. Amino acids: CASSLTGEGTGELFF.

The chain couples TRBV9 to TRBJ1-4; D is perhaps TRBD1 (6 bases). The CDR3 totals 15 residues. Germline V CDR1 and CDR2: SGDLS, YYNGEE. V was cut by 0 bases and J by 8 bases, with 14 bases left in between. Here the CDR3 reads CASSVAAGVEEKLFF. CDR3 DNA sequence: TGTGCCAGCAGCGTAGCGGCAGGGGTGGAGGAAAAACTGTTTTTT.

This clone was observed a few times. The chain links TRBV24-1 to TRBJ2-3, with D tentatively TRBD2 (5 bases). The CDR3 loop spans 14 amino acids. Looked up from germline, CDR1 is KGHDR and CDR2 is SFDVKD. The germline V and J ends were trimmed by 7 bases and 2 bases, with 12 bases remaining between them. CDR3 coding DNA: TGTGCCACCAGCTTAGCGTTCCACACAGATACGCAGTATTTT. It is translated as CATSLAFHTDTQYF.

The V gene is TRBV11-2, the J gene TRBJ1-2; D is unresolved. The germline V gene encodes CDR1 SGHAT and CDR2 FQNNGV. There are 13 residues in the CDR3. V was trimmed by 2 bases and J by 4 bases, leaving 8 bases between them. CDR3 sequence (DNA): TGTGCCAGCAGCTTATTAGAAATCTATGGCTACACCTTC. This codes for CASSLLEIYGYTF.

The rearrangement links TRBV6-2 or TRBV6-3 to TRBJ1-1; no clear D gene. CDR3 size: 14 residues. Germline V CDR1 and CDR2: MNHEY, SVGEGT. The germline V and J ends were trimmed by 5 bases and 0 bases, with 10 bases remaining between them. CDR3: CASSTHTVNTEAFF. In DNA, the CDR3 is TGTGCCAGCAGTACCCACACAGTGAACACTGAAGCTTTCTTT.

The chain joins TRBV2 to TRBJ1-5; 7 bases are shared with TRBD1. Germline V lookup: CDR1 SNHLY, CDR2 FYNNEI. The CDR3 spans 13 residues. The V segment lost 5 bases and the J segment 7 bases; nucleotides outside the gene matches: 5. The CDR3 nucleotides read TGTGCCAGCAGTCCCAGGGGGAGACAGCCCCAGCATTTT. It codes for CASSPRGRQPQHF.

The chain uses TRBV18 and TRBJ1-2; 7 bases are a match to TRBD1. Per the germline V gene, CDR1 is KGHSH and CDR2 is LQKENI. There are 14 residues in the CDR3. J lost 4 bases, V lost 3 bases, and 5 bases had no gene match. The CDR3 loop is CASSPTTGIYGYTF. The CDR3 bases are TGTGCCAGCTCACCGACGACAGGGATCTATGGCTACACCTTC.

The V call is TRBV15, the J call TRBJ2-1; 10 nucleotides match TRBD2. The germline V gene has CDR1 LNHNV and CDR2 YYDKDF (reference sequence). The ends lost 3 bases at V and 6 bases at J; junction bases unmatched: 11. CDR3 size: 17 residues. The CDR3 DNA is TGTGCCACCAGCAGGTCCCGGGCTAGCGGGAGAGTCAATGAGCAGTTCTTC. Translating gives CATSRSRASGRVNEQFF. Looking up the rest from reference TRBV15 and TRBJ2-1 gives the full variable domain: DAMVIQNPRYQVTQFGKPVTLSCSQTLNHNVMYWYQQKSSQAPKLLFHYYDKDFNNEADTPDNFQSRRPNTSFCFLDIRSPGLGDTAMYLCATSRSRASGRVNEQFFGPGTRLTVL.

This chain joins TRBV25-1 and TRBJ1-5; a possible D gene is TRBD1 (5 bases). V lost 2 bases and J 6 bases, leaving 14 bases between the germline ends. The CDR3 consists of 15 residues. Germline loops: CDR1 MGHDK, CDR2 SYGVNS. The CDR3 region is CASSEGWGAVQPQHF. CDR3 bases: TGTGCCAGCAGTGAAGGGTGGGGCGCGGTTCAGCCCCAGCATTTT.

The V gene is TRBV5-1, the J gene TRBJ2-1, with a weak D call TRBD2 (6 bases). Germline assignment: CDR1 SGHRS and CDR2 YFSETQ. With 7 bases removed from V and 0 bases from J, the gap between germline ends came to 11 bases. The CDR3 is made up of 14 amino acids. CDR3 coding DNA: TGCGCCAGCCAGGACTATTACTCCTACAATGAGCAGTTCTTC. It yields the protein CASQDYYSYNEQFF.

The chain carries TRBV30 and TRBJ1-5; D is perhaps TRBD1 (5 bases). The V end was cut by 0 bases, the J end by 2 bases, with 11 bases between. This CDR3 is 15 amino acids long. Germline loops: CDR1 GTSNPN, CDR2 SVGIG (reference sequence). The CDR3: CAWSVRQGGNQPQHF. DNA of the CDR3: TGTGCCTGGAGTGTACGGCAGGGCGGCAATCAGCCCCAGCATTTT.

J is TRBJ2-7 and V is TRBV6-4; 8 bases line up with TRBD1. This CDR3 region has 14 residues. In germline, CDR1 is MRHNA, CDR2 SNTAGT. The CDR3 reads CAKRGPGGFDEQYF. Here the CDR3 DNA reads TGTGCGAAGCGAGGGCCAGGGGGCTTCGACGAGCAGTACTTC.

This chain joins TRBV7-2 and TRBJ1-5, with D possibly TRBD1 on 5 matching bases. This CDR3 has 15 residues. Germline lookup yields CDR1 SGHTA and CDR2 FQGNSA. Between the trimmed V and J ends, which lost 5 bases and 4 bases, there was a span of 15 bases. This chain's CDR3 is CASSKDTIGNQPQHF. As DNA, the CDR3 is TGTGCCAGCAGCAAGGACACAATCGGGAATCAGCCCCAGCATTTT.

Details on this clone: Other DNA sequences in this specimen translate into the identical CDR3. The chain joins TRBV20-1 to TRBJ2-7; no clear D gene. The CDR3 loop spans 11 amino acids. Germline-derived CDR1 and CDR2 are DFQATT and SNEGSKA (reference sequence). V was cut by 3 bases and J by 5 bases, with 8 bases left in between. The CDR3 protein is CSARSGHEQYF. The CDR3 DNA reads TGCAGTGCTAGGTCGGGTCACGAGCAGTACTTC.

This clone was detected only a few times. The chain uses TRBV29-1 and TRBJ2-3; the D is unclear. The V end was cut by 4 bases, the J end by 2 bases, with 10 bases between. The CDR3 sequence is 13 residues long. Germline V gene lookup returns CDR1 SQVTM and CDR2 ANQGSEA. DNA for the CDR3: TGCAGCGTTGGAGGCCGGTTCACAGATACGCAGTATTTT. It specifies CSVGGRFTDTQYF.

This chain connects TRBV6-6 to TRBJ1-3; 9 nucleotides match TRBD1. CDR1 and CDR2 (germline): MNHNY, SVGAGI (reference sequence). This CDR3 comprises 16 residues. J gave up 4 bases and V 5 bases, and 9 bases lay outside the gene matches. In nucleotides, the CDR3 is TGTGCCAGCAGTCAAGGGACAGGGAGGACCGGAAACACCATATATTTT. Amino acids: CASSQGTGRTGNTIYF.

This chain joins TRBV5-8 and TRBJ1-5; D call uncertain. Germline V CDR1 and CDR2: SGHTS, YDEGEE. Trimming left V 2 bases short and J 2 bases short, with 11 bases between. The CDR3 sequence is 15 residues long. CDR3 amino acids: CASSFRLAGNQPQHF. The CDR3 region has the DNA TGTGCCAGCAGCTTTAGATTAGCAGGCAATCAGCCCCAGCATTTT.

This clone has only a few counts. This rearrangement joins TRBV6-5 to TRBJ2-1, with 11 nucleotides matching TRBD2. CDR1 MNHEY and CDR2 SVGAGI come from the germline V gene. The V gene end was trimmed by 5 bases and the J gene end by 8 bases; junction bases not matched to a gene: 5. This CDR3 is built from 14 residues. The CDR3 sequence: CASSRSGRAHEQFF. CDR3 DNA sequence: TGTGCCAGCAGTCGTAGCGGGAGGGCCCATGAGCAGTTCTTC.

The chain uses TRBV5-1 and TRBJ1-3, with 8 bases identical to TRBD1. J gave up 0 bases and V 4 bases, and 6 bases lay outside the gene matches. This CDR3 spans 16 amino acids. CDR1 is SGHRS and CDR2 is YFSETQ in the germline V gene. CDR3 sequence (DNA): TGCGCCAGCAGCCCGACAGGGGTGTCCTCTGGAAACACCATATATTTT. This codes for CASSPTGVSSGNTIYF.

This clone has more than one count but fewer than ten. The chain couples TRBV6-2 or TRBV6-3 to TRBJ2-7; TRBD1 is a possible D gene (6 bases). The ends were cut back, 6 bases at V and 4 bases at J, with 19 bases in the middle. CDR1 is MNHEY, CDR2 SVGEGT, per germline. The CDR3 is 15 amino acids. CDR3 sequence: CASSSPNRAGYEQYF. The CDR3, as DNA: TGTGCCAGCAGCTCCCCAAACAGGGCTGGATACGAGCAGTACTTC.

The rearrangement links TRBV7-9 to TRBJ2-7; 10 bases line up with TRBD2. The germline gives CDR1 SEHNR, CDR2 FQNEAQ (reference sequence). This CDR3 is 15 amino acids long. V was pared by 4 bases and J by 6 bases, with 9 bases of the junction left unmatched. The chain's CDR3 is CASSSLSSGSGEQYF. For the CDR3, the DNA is TGTGCCAGCAGCTCCCTATCTAGCGGGAGTGGCGAGCAGTACTTC. The whole variable domain, filled in from reference TRBV7-9 and TRBJ2-7, reads DTGVSQNPRHKITKRGQNVTFRCDPISEHNRLYWYRQTLGQGPEFLTYFQNEAQLEKSRLLSDRFSAERPKGSFSTLEIQRTEQGDSAMYLCASSSLSSGSGEQYFGPGTRLTVT.

The chain has TRBV5-6 and TRBJ2-7; no clear D gene. CDR1 and CDR2 (germline): SGHDT, YYEEEE. This CDR3 spans 14 amino acids. V was shortened by 0 bases and J by 0 bases, with 7 bases between the two germline ends. The CDR3 reads CASSLDRSSYEQYF. CDR3 in DNA: TGTGCCAGCAGCTTGGACAGATCCTCCTACGAGCAGTACTTC.

V gene TRBV4-3 combines with J gene TRBJ1-3, with no clear D. This CDR3 has 16 residues. Per germline, CDR1 LGHNA and CDR2 YSLEER. V dropped 0 bases and J dropped 0 bases, with 9 bases sitting between them. This CDR3 is CASSQEGQISGNTIYF. The CDR3 DNA sequence: TGCGCCAGCAGCCAAGAGGGCCAGATCTCTGGAAACACCATATATTTT.

The chain recombines TRBV18 with TRBJ2-2, with a tentative D call TRBD1 (5 bases). Germline lookup yields CDR1 KGHSH and CDR2 LQKENI. The CDR3 has 16 residues. Between the trimmed V and J ends, which lost 0 bases and 1 base, there was a span of 9 bases. CDR3 nucleotides: TGTGCCAGCTCACCACCTGCCCAGGGGAACACCGGGGAGCTGTTTTTT. It translates to CASSPPAQGNTGELFF. Supplemented by reference TRBV18 and TRBJ2-2, the full variable domain reads NAGVMQNPRHLVRRRGQEARLRCSPMKGHSHVYWYRQLPEEGLKFMVYLQKENIIDESGMPKERFSAEFPKEGPSILRIQQVVRGDSAAYFCASSPPAQGNTGELFFGEGSRLTVL.

The chain has TRBV25-1 and TRBJ2-4, with 9 bases fitting TRBD1. Germline V lookup: CDR1 MGHDK, CDR2 SYGVNS. The CDR3 length is 12 residues. After removal of 10 bases from V and 10 bases from J, the junction contained 8 bases not matched to a gene. The DNA of the CDR3 is TGTGCCACTTTGACAGGGGGTGGAATTCAGTACTTC. Translation: CATLTGGGIQYF.